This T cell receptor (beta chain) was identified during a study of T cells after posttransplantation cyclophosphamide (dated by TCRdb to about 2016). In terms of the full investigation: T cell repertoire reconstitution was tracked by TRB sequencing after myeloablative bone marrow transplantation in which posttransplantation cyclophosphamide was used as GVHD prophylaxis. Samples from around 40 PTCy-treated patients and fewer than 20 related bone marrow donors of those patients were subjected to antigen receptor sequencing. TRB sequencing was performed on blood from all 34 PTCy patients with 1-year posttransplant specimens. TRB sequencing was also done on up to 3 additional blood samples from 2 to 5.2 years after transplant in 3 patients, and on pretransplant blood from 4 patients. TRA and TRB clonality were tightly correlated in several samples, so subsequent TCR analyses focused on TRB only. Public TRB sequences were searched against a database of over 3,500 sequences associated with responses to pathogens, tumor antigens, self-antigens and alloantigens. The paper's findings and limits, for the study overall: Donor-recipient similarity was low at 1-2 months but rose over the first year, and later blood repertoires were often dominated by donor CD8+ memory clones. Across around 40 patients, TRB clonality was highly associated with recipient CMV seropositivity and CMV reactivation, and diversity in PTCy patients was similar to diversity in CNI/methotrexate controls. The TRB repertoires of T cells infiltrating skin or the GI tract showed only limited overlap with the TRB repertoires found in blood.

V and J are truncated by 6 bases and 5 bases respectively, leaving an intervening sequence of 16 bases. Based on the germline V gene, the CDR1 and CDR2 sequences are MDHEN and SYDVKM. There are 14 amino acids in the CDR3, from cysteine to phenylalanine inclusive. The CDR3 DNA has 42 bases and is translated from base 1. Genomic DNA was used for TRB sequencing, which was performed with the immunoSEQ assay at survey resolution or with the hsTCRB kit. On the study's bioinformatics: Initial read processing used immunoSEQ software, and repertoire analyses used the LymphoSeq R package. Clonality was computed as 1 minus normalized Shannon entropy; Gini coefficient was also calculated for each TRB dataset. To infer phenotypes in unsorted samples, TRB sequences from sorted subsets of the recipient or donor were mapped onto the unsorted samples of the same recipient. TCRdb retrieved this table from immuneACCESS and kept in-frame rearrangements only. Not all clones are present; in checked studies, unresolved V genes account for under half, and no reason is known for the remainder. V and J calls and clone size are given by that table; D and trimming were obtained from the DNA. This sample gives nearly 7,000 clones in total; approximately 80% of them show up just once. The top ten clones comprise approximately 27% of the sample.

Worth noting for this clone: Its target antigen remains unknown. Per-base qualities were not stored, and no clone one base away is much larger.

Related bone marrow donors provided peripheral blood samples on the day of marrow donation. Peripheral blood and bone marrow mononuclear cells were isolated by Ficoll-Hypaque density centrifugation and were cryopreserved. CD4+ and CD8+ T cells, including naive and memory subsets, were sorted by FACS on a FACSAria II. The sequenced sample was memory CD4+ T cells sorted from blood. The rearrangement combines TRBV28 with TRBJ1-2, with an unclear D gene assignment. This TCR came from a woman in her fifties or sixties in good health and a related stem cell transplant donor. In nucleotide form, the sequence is TGTGCCAGCAGACTTCGTAAGCTCCCTTATGGCTACACCTTC. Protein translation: CASRLRKLPYGYTF.